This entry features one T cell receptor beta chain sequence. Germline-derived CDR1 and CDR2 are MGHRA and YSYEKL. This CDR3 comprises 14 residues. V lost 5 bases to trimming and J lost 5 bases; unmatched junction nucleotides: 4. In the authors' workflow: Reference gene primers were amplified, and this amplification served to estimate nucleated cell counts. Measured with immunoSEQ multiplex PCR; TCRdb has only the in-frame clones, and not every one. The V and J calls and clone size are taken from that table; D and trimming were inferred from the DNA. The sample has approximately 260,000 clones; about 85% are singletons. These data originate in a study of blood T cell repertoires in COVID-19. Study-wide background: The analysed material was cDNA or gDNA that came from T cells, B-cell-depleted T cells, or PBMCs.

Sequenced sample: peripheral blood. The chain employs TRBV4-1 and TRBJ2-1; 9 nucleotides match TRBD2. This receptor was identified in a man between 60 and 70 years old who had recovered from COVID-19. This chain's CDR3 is CASSGGGADNEQFF. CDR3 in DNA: TGCGCCAGCAGCGGCGGGGGGGCGGACAATGAGCAGTTCTTC.